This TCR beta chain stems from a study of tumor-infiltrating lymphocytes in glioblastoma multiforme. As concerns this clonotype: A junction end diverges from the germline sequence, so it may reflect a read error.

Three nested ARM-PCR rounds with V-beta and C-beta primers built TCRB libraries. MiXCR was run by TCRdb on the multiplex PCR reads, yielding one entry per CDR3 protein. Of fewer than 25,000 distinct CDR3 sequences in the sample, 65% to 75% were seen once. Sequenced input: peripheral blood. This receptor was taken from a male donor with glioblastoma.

The CDR3 spells CASSLSGTEASF. The CDR3 coding sequence is TGTGCCAGCAGCTTAAGTGGCACTGAAGCTTCCTTT. This rearrangement joins TRBV7-9 to TRBJ1-1; D is uncertain. The CDR3 has 12 residues. In germline, CDR1 is SEHNR, CDR2 FQNEAQ (reference sequence).